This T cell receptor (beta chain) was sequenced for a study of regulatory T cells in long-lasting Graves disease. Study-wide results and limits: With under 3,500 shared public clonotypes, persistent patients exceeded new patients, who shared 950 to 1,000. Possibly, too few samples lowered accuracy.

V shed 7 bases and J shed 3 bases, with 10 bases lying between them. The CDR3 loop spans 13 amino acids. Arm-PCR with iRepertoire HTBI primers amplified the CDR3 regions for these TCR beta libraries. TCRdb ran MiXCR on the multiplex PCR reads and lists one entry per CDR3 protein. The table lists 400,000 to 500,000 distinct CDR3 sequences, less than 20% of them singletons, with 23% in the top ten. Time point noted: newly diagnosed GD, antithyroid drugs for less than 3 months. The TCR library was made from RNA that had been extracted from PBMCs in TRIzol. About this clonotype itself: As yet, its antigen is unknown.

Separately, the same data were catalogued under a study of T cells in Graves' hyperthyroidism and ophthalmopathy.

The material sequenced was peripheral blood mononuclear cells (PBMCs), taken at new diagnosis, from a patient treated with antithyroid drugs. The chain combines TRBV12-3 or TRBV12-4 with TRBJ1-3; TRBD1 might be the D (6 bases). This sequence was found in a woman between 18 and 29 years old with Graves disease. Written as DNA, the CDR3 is TGTGCCAGCATTAAGGGACATGGAAACACCATATATTTT. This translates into CASIKGHGNTIYF.